The clone carrying this T cell receptor beta chain showed up just a few times. Its specificity is not known. This specimen belongs to a study of CD4+ T cells in melanoma. The study, taken as a whole, reports: Reportedly, melanoma neoantigen-specific CD4+ T cells showed varied differentiation states. A reported correlation linked neoantigen-specific CD4+ T cells to CD8+, macrophage and B cell function.

The CDR3 contains 16 residues. With 2 bases clipped from V and 0 bases from J, the junction kept 6 bases outside the gene matches. Germline-derived CDR1 and CDR2 are KGHSH and LQKENI. Some clones are missing from TCRdb's copy, which holds only in-frame ones; the method was immunoSEQ multiplex PCR. Of some 21,000 clones listed, around 79% were seen once; the top ten hold around 3.6%. The clonotype was recovered from a human donor with melanoma. The rearrangement uses TRBV18 and TRBJ1-2; TRBD1 agrees at 7 bases. Sequences were obtained from cells from a culture (not recorded whether cultured in vitro). For the CDR3, the DNA is TGTGCCAGCTCACCAGGGACAGCTCCTGCTAACTATGGCTACACCTTC. Its protein product is CASSPGTAPANYGYTF. Together with reference TRBV18 and TRBJ1-2, the CDR3 gives the full variable domain: NAGVMQNPRHLVRRRGQEARLRCSPMKGHSHVYWYRQLPEEGLKFMVYLQKENIIDESGMPKERFSAEFPKEGPSILRIQQVVRGDSAAYFCASSPGTAPANYGYTFGSGTRLTVV.